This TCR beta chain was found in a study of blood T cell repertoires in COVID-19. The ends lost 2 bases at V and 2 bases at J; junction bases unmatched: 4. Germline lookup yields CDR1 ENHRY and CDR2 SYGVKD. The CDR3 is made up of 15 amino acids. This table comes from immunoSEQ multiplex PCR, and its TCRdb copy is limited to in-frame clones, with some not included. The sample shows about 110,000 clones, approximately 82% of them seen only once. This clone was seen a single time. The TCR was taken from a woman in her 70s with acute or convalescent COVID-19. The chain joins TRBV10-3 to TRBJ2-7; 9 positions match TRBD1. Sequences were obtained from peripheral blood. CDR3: CAISENRGPTYEQYF. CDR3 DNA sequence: TGTGCCATCAGTGAGAACAGGGGGCCAACCTACGAGCAGTACTTC.